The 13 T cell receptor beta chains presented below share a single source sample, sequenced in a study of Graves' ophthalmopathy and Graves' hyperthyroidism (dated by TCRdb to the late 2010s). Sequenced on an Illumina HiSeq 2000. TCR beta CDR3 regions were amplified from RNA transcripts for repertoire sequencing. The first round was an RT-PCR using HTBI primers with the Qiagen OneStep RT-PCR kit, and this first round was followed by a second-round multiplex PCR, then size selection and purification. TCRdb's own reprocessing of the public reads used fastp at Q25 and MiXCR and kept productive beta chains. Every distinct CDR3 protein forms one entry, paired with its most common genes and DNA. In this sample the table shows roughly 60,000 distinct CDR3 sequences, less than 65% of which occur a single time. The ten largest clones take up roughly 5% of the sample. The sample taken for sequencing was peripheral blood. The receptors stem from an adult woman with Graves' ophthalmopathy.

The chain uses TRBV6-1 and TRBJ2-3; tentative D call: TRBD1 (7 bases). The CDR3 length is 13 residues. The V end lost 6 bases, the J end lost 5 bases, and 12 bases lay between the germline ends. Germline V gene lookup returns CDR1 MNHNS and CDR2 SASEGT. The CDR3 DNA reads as TGTGCCAGCAGGGAGGGACAGAAAGATACGCAGTATTTT. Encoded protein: CASREGQKDTQYF.

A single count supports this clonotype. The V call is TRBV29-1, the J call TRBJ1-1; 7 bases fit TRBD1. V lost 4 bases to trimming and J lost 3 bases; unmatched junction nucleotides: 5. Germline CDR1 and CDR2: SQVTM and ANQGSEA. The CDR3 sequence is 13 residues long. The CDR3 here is CSVGRDSYTEAFF. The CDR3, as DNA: TGCAGCGTTGGCCGGGACAGTTACACTGAAGCTTTCTTT.

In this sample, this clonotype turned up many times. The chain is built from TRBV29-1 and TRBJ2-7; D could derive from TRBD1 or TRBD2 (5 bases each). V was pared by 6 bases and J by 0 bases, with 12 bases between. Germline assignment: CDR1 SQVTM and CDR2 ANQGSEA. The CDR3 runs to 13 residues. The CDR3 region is CSVGDVRSYEQYF. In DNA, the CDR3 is TGCAGCGTGGGGGACGTACGCTCCTACGAGCAGTACTTC.

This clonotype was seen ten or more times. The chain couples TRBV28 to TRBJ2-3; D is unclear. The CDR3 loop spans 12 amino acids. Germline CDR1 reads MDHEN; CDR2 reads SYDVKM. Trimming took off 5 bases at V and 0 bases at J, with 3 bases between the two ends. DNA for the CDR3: TGTGCCAGCAGTCTTAGCACAGATACGCAGTATTTT. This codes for CASSLSTDTQYF.

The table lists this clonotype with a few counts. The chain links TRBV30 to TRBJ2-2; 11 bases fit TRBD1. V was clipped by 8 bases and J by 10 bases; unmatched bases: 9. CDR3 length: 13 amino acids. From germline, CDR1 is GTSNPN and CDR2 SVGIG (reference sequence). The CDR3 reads CAASGTGGLELFF. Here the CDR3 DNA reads TGTGCCGCATCCGGGACAGGGGGTTTGGAGCTGTTTTTT.

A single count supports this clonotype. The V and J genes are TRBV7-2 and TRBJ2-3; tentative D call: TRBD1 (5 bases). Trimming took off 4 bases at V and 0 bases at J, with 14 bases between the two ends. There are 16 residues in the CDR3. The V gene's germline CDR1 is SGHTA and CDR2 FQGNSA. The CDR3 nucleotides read TGTGCCAGCAGCTCAGGGTTTGGAACTAGCACAGATACGCAGTATTTT. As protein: CASSSGFGTSTDTQYF.

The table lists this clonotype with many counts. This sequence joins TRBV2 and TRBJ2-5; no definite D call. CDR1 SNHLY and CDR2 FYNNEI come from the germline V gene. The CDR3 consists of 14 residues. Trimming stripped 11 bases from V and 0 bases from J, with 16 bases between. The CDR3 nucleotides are TGTGCCGGATGTTCGTTAGGGAACCAAGAGACCCAGTACTTC. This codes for CAGCSLGNQETQYF.

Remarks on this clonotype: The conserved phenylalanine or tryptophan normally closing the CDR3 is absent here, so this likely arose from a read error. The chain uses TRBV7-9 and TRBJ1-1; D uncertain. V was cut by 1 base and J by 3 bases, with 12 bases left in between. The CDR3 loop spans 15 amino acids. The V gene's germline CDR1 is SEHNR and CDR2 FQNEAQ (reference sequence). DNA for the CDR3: TGTGCCAGCAGCTTAGGGCCGGGTATGCACACTGAAGCTTTCCTT. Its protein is CASSLGPGMHTEAFL.

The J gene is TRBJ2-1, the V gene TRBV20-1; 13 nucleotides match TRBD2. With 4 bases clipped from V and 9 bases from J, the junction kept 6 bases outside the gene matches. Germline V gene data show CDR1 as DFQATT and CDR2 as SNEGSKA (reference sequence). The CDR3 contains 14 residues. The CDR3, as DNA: TGCAGTGCTAAGGGACTAGCGGGATGGGGTGAGCAGTTCTTC. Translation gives CSAKGLAGWGEQFF.

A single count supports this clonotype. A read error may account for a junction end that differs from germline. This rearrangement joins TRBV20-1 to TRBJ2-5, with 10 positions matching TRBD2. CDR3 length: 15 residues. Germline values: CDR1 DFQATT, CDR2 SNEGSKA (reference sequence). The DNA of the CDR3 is TGCGGTGCTAGAGGGTCTAGCGGGAGTCAAGAGACCCAGTACTTC. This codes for CGARGSSGSQETQYF.

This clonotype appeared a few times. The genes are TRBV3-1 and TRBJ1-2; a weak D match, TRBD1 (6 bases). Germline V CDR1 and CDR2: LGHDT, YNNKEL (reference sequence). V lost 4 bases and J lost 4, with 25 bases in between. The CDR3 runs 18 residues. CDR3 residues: CASSLRGPGTPYTYGYTF. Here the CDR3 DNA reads TGTGCCAGCAGCCTCCGGGGTCCAGGGACACCATATACCTATGGCTACACCTTC.

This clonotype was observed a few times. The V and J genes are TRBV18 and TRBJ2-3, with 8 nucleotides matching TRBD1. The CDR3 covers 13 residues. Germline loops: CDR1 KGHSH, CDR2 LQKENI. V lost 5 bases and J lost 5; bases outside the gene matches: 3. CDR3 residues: CASSGTGLDTQYF. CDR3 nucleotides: TGTGCCAGCTCAGGGACAGGATTAGATACGCAGTATTTT. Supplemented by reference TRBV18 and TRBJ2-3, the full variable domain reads NAGVMQNPRHLVRRRGQEARLRCSPMKGHSHVYWYRQLPEEGLKFMVYLQKENIIDESGMPKERFSAEFPKEGPSILRIQQVVRGDSAAYFCASSGTGLDTQYFGPGTRLTVL.

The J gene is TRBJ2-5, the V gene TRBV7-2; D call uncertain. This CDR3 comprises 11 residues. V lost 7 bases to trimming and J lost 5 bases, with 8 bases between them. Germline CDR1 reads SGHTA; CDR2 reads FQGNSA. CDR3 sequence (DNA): TGTGCCAGCAAATCGTGGGAGACCCAGTACTTC. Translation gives CASKSWETQYF.